The sequence of this TCR beta chain was determined in a study of T cell responses to AZD1222 COVID-19 vaccine. Produced via immunoSEQ multiplex PCR; TCRdb's table is partial and in-frame only. The profile covers about 140,000 clones, with about 93% appearing a single time and around 5% taken by the ten largest. Study-wide findings and caveats: There were mostly white British donors and more females than males, and clonal diversity was possibly underestimated.

Germline CDR1 SGHNT, CDR2 YYREEE (reference sequence). CDR3 size: 16 residues. With 5 bases removed from V and 0 bases from J, the gap between germline ends came to 15 bases. Comments on this clone: Its antigen is as yet unknown.

Sequenced material: peripheral blood, taken on day 0 of AZD1222 vaccination. The receptor comes from an adult in good health. This chain links TRBV5-4 with TRBJ1-5; D gene uncertain. The CDR3 DNA is TGTGCCAGCAGTCTGGGCCCCGACGGTAGCAATCAGCCCCAGCATTTT. This encodes CASSLGPDGSNQPQHF.